What follows are 23 T cell receptor beta chains derived from one specimen sequenced in a study of T cells after yellow fever vaccination. TCRdb independently ran MiXCR on the 5' RACE reads; one entry per CDR3 protein. This table holds under 300,000 distinct CDR3 sequences, roughly 7.2% found once. The sample here was CD4+ T cells sorted from PBMCs, taken 15 days after the yellow fever booster vaccination. These receptors came from a man aged 25-45 years who received the YFV17D yellow fever vaccine.

This clonotype was detected a few times. This chain uses TRBV11-2 with TRBJ2-2; no reliable D call. The CDR3 contains 12 residues. Trimming left V 7 bases short and J 7 bases short, with 10 bases between. Germline CDR1 and CDR2: SGHAT and FQNNGV. The CDR3, as DNA: TGTGCCAGCACCCCCGCCAGCGGGGAGCTGTTTTTT. This sequence encodes CASTPASGELFF. Looking up the rest from reference TRBV11-2 and TRBJ2-2 gives the full variable domain: EAGVAQSPRYKIIEKRQSVAFWCNPISGHATLYWYQQILGQGPKLLIQFQNNGVVDDSQLPKDRFSAERLKGVDSTLKIQPAKLEDSAVYLCASTPASGELFFGEGSRLTVL.

CDR3 region: CASSLTGTRDNSPLHF. CDR3 nucleotides: TGTGCCAGCAGTTTAACTGGGACACGGGATAATTCACCCCTCCACTTT. The genes are TRBV12-3 or TRBV12-4 and TRBJ1-6, with D possibly TRBD1 on 6 matching bases. The V end was cut by 2 bases, the J end by 5 bases, with 13 bases between. The CDR3 extends over 16 amino acids.

This clonotype was recorded many times. The CDR3 loop reads CASSLGFSEEQYF. In DNA form, the CDR3 reads TGTGCCAGCAGCTTAGGTTTTTCGGAAGAGCAGTACTTC. The chain couples TRBV11-2 to TRBJ2-7, with no clear D. The V gene's germline CDR1 is SGHAT and CDR2 FQNNGV. The length of the CDR3 is 13 residues. V was pared by 1 base and J by 7 bases, with 11 bases between.

This clonotype was seen ten or more times. The rearrangement joins TRBV2 to TRBJ2-7; D assignment may be TRBD1 or TRBD2 (6 bases each). Trimming pared 8 bases from V and 5 bases from J, leaving 16 bases between. The CDR3 sequence is 13 residues long. Germline V gene lookup returns CDR1 SNHLY and CDR2 FYNNEI. CDR3 in amino acids: CASRKGGTDEQYF. CDR3 sequence (DNA): TGTGCCAGCCGTAAAGGGGGGACTGACGAGCAGTACTTC.

The table lists this clonotype with a few counts. This sequence joins TRBV20-1 and TRBJ2-7; 7 nucleotides match TRBD2. Germline CDR1 and CDR2: DFQATT and SNEGSKA (reference sequence). V was pared by 4 bases and J by 0 bases, with 9 bases of the junction left unmatched. The CDR3 is made up of 15 amino acids. In DNA form, the CDR3 reads TGCAGTGCTATATCTCCCGGGGGGAGCTCCTACGAGCAGTACTTC. This gives the protein CSAISPGGSSYEQYF.

This clonotype came up a few times. The genes are TRBV20-1 and TRBJ1-5; the match to TRBD1 covers 7 bases. The CDR3 extends over 14 amino acids. Germline values: CDR1 DFQATT, CDR2 SNEGSKA (reference sequence). After removal of 5 bases from V and 4 bases from J, the junction contained 8 bases not matched to a gene. CDR3 residues: CSAAQGGGNQPQHF. For the CDR3, the DNA is TGCAGTGCTGCCCAAGGGGGCGGTAATCAGCCCCAGCATTTT.

Only a few counts were recorded for this clonotype. The chain has TRBV20-1 and TRBJ2-2, with D possibly being TRBD1 (6 bases). Trimming shortened V by 7 bases and J by 1 base, and 10 bases separated the two germline ends. Germline CDR1 reads DFQATT; CDR2 reads SNEGSKA (reference sequence). The CDR3 totals 13 residues. The CDR3: CSGKTGNTGELFF. The CDR3 nucleotides are TGCAGTGGGAAGACAGGGAACACCGGGGAGCTGTTTTTT.

The V gene is TRBV7-6, the J gene TRBJ2-1; D perhaps matches TRBD2 (6 bases). The CDR3 is made up of 16 amino acids. With 5 bases removed from V and 8 bases from J, the gap between germline ends came to 22 bases. Germline CDR1 and CDR2: SGHVS and FNYEAQ. The CDR3 sequence: CASSLPWRRDVDEQFF. The CDR3 nucleotides read TGTGCCAGCAGCCTGCCCTGGCGGAGGGATGTTGATGAGCAGTTCTTC.

The rearrangement links TRBV20-1 to TRBJ2-5, with 7 bases lining up with TRBD1. This CDR3 is 14 amino acids long. Trimming cost V 1 base and J 4 bases; bases outside gene matches: 6. In germline, CDR1 is DFQATT, CDR2 SNEGSKA (reference sequence). The CDR3 sequence: CSARVRTGRETQYF. Here the CDR3 DNA reads TGCAGTGCTAGAGTCCGGACAGGAAGAGAGACCCAGTACTTC.

The chain has TRBV6-1 and TRBJ2-5, with 8 bases that match TRBD2. CDR1 is MNHNS, CDR2 SASEGT, per germline. The CDR3 is 15 residues long. Unmatched junction bases numbered 13, after V lost 8 bases and J lost 5 bases. This CDR3 reads CASYDGAGAVETQYF. The CDR3 DNA follows: TGTGCCAGCTACGACGGAGCGGGAGCAGTGGAGACCCAGTACTTC.

This clonotype showed up just a few times. V gene TRBV20-1 combines with J gene TRBJ2-7; no clear D. The CDR3 is made up of 13 amino acids. V lost 2 bases, J lost 3 bases, and 11 bases lay in between. The germline V gene has CDR1 DFQATT and CDR2 SNEGSKA (reference sequence). The chain's CDR3 is CSARMDDYYEQYF. The CDR3 DNA reads as TGCAGTGCTAGAATGGACGATTACTACGAGCAGTACTTC.

The sample holds a few counts of this clonotype. The V gene is TRBV20-1, the J gene TRBJ2-7; 10 nucleotides match TRBD2. The V gene end was trimmed by 6 bases and the J gene end by 1 base; junction bases not matched to a gene: 6. The CDR3 contains 14 residues. Germline V gene data show CDR1 as DFQATT and CDR2 as SNEGSKA (reference sequence). This CDR3 is CSAKKLAGSYEQYF. DNA of the CDR3: TGCAGTGCCAAAAAACTAGCGGGATCCTACGAGCAGTACTTC.

This clonotype was seen many times. The chain is built from TRBV11-2 and TRBJ1-6; the D gene is possibly TRBD1 (5 bases). V was trimmed by 6 bases and J by 3 bases, leaving 9 bases between them. The CDR3 sequence is 14 residues long. Germline CDR1 and CDR2: SGHAT and FQNNGV. The CDR3 region is CASSPDSYNSPLHF. The CDR3 DNA sequence: TGTGCCAGCAGTCCTGACAGCTATAATTCACCCCTCCACTTT.

This clonotype was observed at least ten times. The chain is built from TRBV21-1 and TRBJ2-1. TRBV21-1 is deemed a pseudogene. This CDR3 is 15 amino acids long. Written as DNA, the CDR3 is TGTGCCAGCAGCAAACGAAGAGAGGCCGGCAATGAGCAGTTCTTC. This codes for CASSKRREAGNEQFF.

This clonotype was counted only a few times. The chain is built from TRBV6-1 and TRBJ2-6; 8 nucleotides match TRBD1. V was clipped by 11 bases and J by 1 base; unmatched bases: 7. This CDR3 is 15 amino acids long. Germline CDR1 reads MNHNS; CDR2 reads SASEGT. CDR3 bases: TGTGCCCACGGGACAGGCGCTTCTGGGGCCAACGTCCTGACTTTC. This codes for CAHGTGASGANVLTF.

This clonotype was seen more than once but under ten times. V gene TRBV7-2 combines with J gene TRBJ2-3, with TRBD1 identical over 7 bases. The V segment lost 5 bases and the J segment 5 bases; nucleotides outside the gene matches: 13. The V gene's germline CDR1 is SGHTA and CDR2 FQGNSA. The CDR3 is made up of 16 amino acids. CDR3 sequence: CASSAIGGSSEDTQYF. CDR3 DNA sequence: TGTGCCAGCAGCGCAATAGGGGGCTCCTCGGAAGATACGCAGTATTTT.

This clonotype was picked up many times. This chain links TRBV29-1 with TRBJ2-5, with 9 bases matching TRBD2. Losses at the gene ends were 4 bases for V and 0 bases for J; bases not matched to a gene: 9. In germline, CDR1 is SQVTM, CDR2 ANQGSEA. CDR3 length equals 16 residues. As DNA, the CDR3 is TGCAGCGTTGTAGAGCGGGAGGACTCGTACCAAGAGACCCAGTACTTC. It codes for CSVVEREDSYQETQYF.

The J gene is TRBJ1-1, the V gene TRBV5-1, with D maybe TRBD1 (6 bases). V lost 3 bases to trimming and J lost 4 bases, with 16 bases between them. The CDR3 sequence is 15 residues long. Per germline, CDR1 SGHRS and CDR2 YFSETQ. In nucleotides, the CDR3 is TGCGCCAGCAGCTCTACGACAGGTTTTAGCACTGAAGCTTTCTTT. Encoded protein: CASSSTTGFSTEAFF.

In this sample, this clonotype turned up a few times. The chain is built from TRBV20-1 and TRBJ2-1, with 9 nucleotides matching TRBD2. J gave up 9 bases and V 0 bases, and 9 bases lay outside the gene matches. The CDR3 is 15 residues long. Looked up from germline, CDR1 is DFQATT and CDR2 is SNEGSKA (reference sequence). CDR3 coding DNA: TGCAGTGCTAGAGATAGCGGGAGATCTTCGGCTGAGCAGTTCTTC. Translation gives CSARDSGRSSAEQFF.

The V gene is TRBV10-3, the J gene TRBJ2-7; D possibly corresponds to TRBD2 (7 bases). This CDR3 contains 16 residues. Germline loops: CDR1 ENHRY, CDR2 SYGVKD. Trimming took 4 bases from V and 3 from J, leaving 19 bases between them. The DNA of the CDR3 is TGTGCCATCAGTGTACTAGGGGGGGGGTTAAGCTACGAGCAGTACTTC. Translated: CAISVLGGGLSYEQYF.

This chain connects TRBV6-2 or TRBV6-3 to TRBJ2-1; the D gene is possibly TRBD2 (5 bases). The V end lost 7 bases, the J end lost 0 bases, and 13 bases lay between the germline ends. The CDR3 length is 15 residues. Germline values: CDR1 MNHEY, CDR2 SVGEGT. CDR3 in amino acids: CASIRTPSSYNEQFF. The CDR3 DNA is TGTGCCAGCATTAGGACTCCAAGCTCCTACAATGAGCAGTTCTTC.

This chain connects TRBV5-1 to TRBJ2-1; no clear D gene. Trimming cost V 1 base and J 0 bases, with 11 bases left between them. This CDR3 comprises 16 residues. Germline lookup yields CDR1 SGHRS and CDR2 YFSETQ. CDR3: CASSLRGQSSYNEQFF. CDR3 sequence (DNA): TGCGCCAGCAGCTTGAGAGGCCAGAGCTCCTACAATGAGCAGTTCTTC.

This clonotype was counted only a few times. V and J are TRBV5-1 and TRBJ2-3; 10 bases agree with TRBD1. The V gene end was trimmed by 7 bases and the J gene end by 6 bases; junction bases not matched to a gene: 8. CDR3 length: 14 amino acids. Per germline, CDR1 SGHRS and CDR2 YFSETQ. The CDR3 loop is CASSGQGVKDTQYF. Here the CDR3 DNA reads TGCGCCAGCTCCGGACAGGGGGTGAAGGATACGCAGTATTTT.